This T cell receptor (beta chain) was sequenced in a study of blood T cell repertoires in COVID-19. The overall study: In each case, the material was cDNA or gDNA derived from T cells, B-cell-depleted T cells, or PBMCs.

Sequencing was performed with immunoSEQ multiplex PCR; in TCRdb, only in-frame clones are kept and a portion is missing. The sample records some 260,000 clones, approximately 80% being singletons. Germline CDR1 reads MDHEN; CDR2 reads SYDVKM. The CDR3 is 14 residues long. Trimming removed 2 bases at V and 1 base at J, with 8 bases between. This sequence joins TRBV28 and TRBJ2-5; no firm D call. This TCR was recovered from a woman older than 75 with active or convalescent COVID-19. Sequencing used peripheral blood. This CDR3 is CASSLGGAQETQYF. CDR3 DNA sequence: TGTGCCAGCAGTTTAGGCGGAGCCCAAGAGACCCAGTACTTC.